Below are 19 T cell receptor beta chains sequenced from a single sample in a study of blood T cells in healthy people across ages. Primed by a sample-barcoded 5' primer and a J-beta primer mix, a second PCR proceeded for 7 to 11 cycles. Each CDR3 protein gets one entry after TCRdb re-called the 5' RACE reads with MiXCR. This repertoire shows under 950,000 distinct CDR3 sequences, about 20% found once; its top ten account for 22%. The sample consisted of blood. The receptors were gathered from a man aged 65 to 79 in good health.

The V gene is TRBV7-8, the J gene TRBJ1-5; a weak D match, TRBD1 (5 bases). This CDR3 region has 15 residues. From germline, CDR1 is SGHVS and CDR2 FQNEAQ. Trimming left V 1 base short and J 2 bases short, with 9 bases between. The CDR3 sequence is CASSLVGAGNQPQHF. The CDR3 region has the DNA TGTGCCAGCAGCTTAGTCGGGGCAGGCAATCAGCCCCAGCATTTT.

The CDR3 protein is CASSLSAPPGRTYNEQFF. CDR3 bases: TGTGCCAGCAGTTTATCAGCCCCTCCGGGAAGGACCTACAATGAGCAGTTCTTC. The chain combines TRBV27 with TRBJ2-5, with D tentatively TRBD2 (5 bases). The J call is in doubt because the DNA end fits TRBJ2-1 better. CDR1 and CDR2 (germline): MNHEY, SMNVEV (reference sequence). There are 18 residues in the CDR3.

The chain uses TRBV20-1 and TRBJ1-4; D gene unclear. Germline CDR1 and CDR2: DFQATT and SNEGSKA (reference sequence). The CDR3 covers 12 residues. With 2 bases removed from V and 8 bases from J, the gap between germline ends came to 9 bases. CDR3 sequence reads: CSARNPLEKLFF. The CDR3 DNA sequence: TGCAGTGCTAGAAACCCCTTAGAAAAACTGTTTTTT.

In its sample, this clonotype was seen a few times. V and J are TRBV12-3 or TRBV12-4 and TRBJ2-2; maybe TRBD1 (7 bases). V was trimmed by 1 base and J by 4 bases, leaving 13 bases between them. This CDR3 has 16 residues. The chain's CDR3 is CASSLGPGGSTGELFF. In DNA form, the CDR3 reads TGTGCCAGCAGTTTAGGACCAGGGGGGAGCACCGGGGAGCTGTTTTTT.

This clonotype turned up a few times. This chain's CDR3 is CSASGGLAVSETQYF. Written as DNA, the CDR3 is TGCAGTGCTAGCGGCGGACTAGCTGTGTCAGAGACCCAGTACTTC. The chain combines TRBV20-1 with TRBJ2-5; 8 bases align to TRBD2. The CDR3 is made up of 15 amino acids. Germline V lookup: CDR1 DFQATT, CDR2 SNEGSKA (reference sequence). V was clipped by 3 bases and J by 4 bases; unmatched bases: 10.

V and J are TRBV7-2 and TRBJ1-2; D is unresolved. This CDR3 is built from 15 residues. V was trimmed by 1 base and J by 5 bases, leaving 14 bases between them. Germline CDR1 reads SGHTA; CDR2 reads FQGNSA. CDR3 DNA: TGTGCCAGCAGCTTAGGGCAGGAGACTCGGTATGGCTACACCTTC. This codes for CASSLGQETRYGYTF.

This clonotype has just a few counts. V is TRBV7-2 and J is TRBJ2-2, with TRBD2 matching over 10 bases. The CDR3 is 16 amino acids. The junction had 4 bases not matched to a gene; V was cut back by 5 bases and J by 1 base. CDR1 SGHTA and CDR2 FQGNSA come from the germline V gene. DNA of the CDR3: TGTGCCAGCAGCCGCACTAGCGGGGTGAACACCGGGGAGCTGTTTTTT. This encodes CASSRTSGVNTGELFF.

Many counts were recorded for this clonotype. The gene calls are TRBV21-1 and TRBJ1-2. TRBV21-1 is tagged as a pseudogene. CDR3 length equals 14 residues. Here the CDR3 DNA reads TGTGCCAGCAGCAAAGCGTCGGAGGGGTTGGGCTACACCTTC. Amino acid sequence: CASSKASEGLGYTF.

This clonotype was found a few times. The genes are TRBV30 and TRBJ1-2, with D unresolved. Trimming took off 0 bases at V and 8 bases at J, with 10 bases between the two ends. This CDR3 region has 12 residues. CDR1 and CDR2 (germline): GTSNPN, SVGIG (reference sequence). The CDR3 protein is CAWSVTSGGYTF. DNA for the CDR3: TGTGCCTGGAGTGTAACCTCTGGAGGCTACACCTTC.

This clonotype was seen only a few times. The CDR3 loop is CASSPHIREKLFF. The CDR3 DNA follows: TGTGCCAGCAGTCCACACATCCGAGAAAAACTGTTTTTT. The chain couples TRBV12-3 or TRBV12-4 to TRBJ1-4, with no clear D. CDR3 length: 13 residues. Trimming left V 5 bases short and J 8 bases short, with 12 bases between.

The CDR3 nucleotides read TGTGCCAGCGACAGGAATGGAAACACCATATATTTT. Encoded protein: CASDRNGNTIYF. The chain is built from TRBV2 and TRBJ1-3; TRBD1 is a possible D gene (6 bases). The CDR3 has 12 residues. Trimming cost V 8 bases and J 3 bases, with 8 bases left between them. Per the germline V gene, CDR1 is SNHLY and CDR2 is FYNNEI.

The chain couples TRBV21-1 to TRBJ2-5. The J call may be mistaken, given a closer DNA end match to TRBJ2-1. TRBV21-1 is listed as a pseudogene. The CDR3 totals 12 residues. The CDR3 is CASSKVSHEQFF. In nucleotides, the CDR3 is TGTGCCAGCAGCAAAGTCAGCCATGAGCAGTTCTTC.

As to this clonotype: This may come from a read error, since a much larger clone is one base off. This chain joins TRBV12-3 or TRBV12-4 and TRBJ1-5, with 9 nucleotides matching TRBD1. V dropped 4 bases and J dropped 1; count of bases not matched to a gene: 8. The CDR3 has 17 amino acids. CDR3 sequence: CASSYGTGMLSNQPQHF. The CDR3, as DNA: TGTGCCAGCAGTTATGGGACAGGGATGTTGAGCAATCAGCCCCAGCATTTT.

This chain joins TRBV5-1 and TRBJ1-1, with D tentatively TRBD1 (5 bases). Per the germline V gene, CDR1 is SGHRS and CDR2 is YFSETQ. The CDR3 consists of 17 residues. V was clipped by 1 base and J by 1 base, with 17 bases between them. CDR3 sequence (DNA): TGCGCCAGCAGCTTGAACTGGCAGGGTCTGTCGAACACTGAAGCTTTCTTT. Translated, it gives CASSLNWQGLSNTEAFF.

V is TRBV10-3 and J is TRBJ1-1, with 7 bases lining up with TRBD1. The CDR3 totals 13 residues. The V gene's germline CDR1 is ENHRY and CDR2 SYGVKD. The J segment lost 6 bases and the V segment lost 6 bases, leaving 7 bases of the junction unmatched. As DNA, the CDR3 is TGTGCCATCAGCCGAACAGGGGAGGCTGAAGCTTTCTTT. It is translated as CAISRTGEAEAFF.

The gene calls are TRBV12-3 or TRBV12-4 and TRBJ1-2; perhaps TRBD1 as D (5 bases). CDR3 length equals 14 residues. Trimming left V 5 bases short and J 7 bases short, with 17 bases between. CDR3 sequence: CASSPGGGSSGYTF. The DNA of the CDR3 is TGTGCCAGCAGTCCGGGGGGTGGGAGTTCTGGCTACACCTTC.

The chain carries TRBV27 and TRBJ2-1; 9 nucleotides align to TRBD2. Germline assignment: CDR1 MNHEY and CDR2 SMNVEV (reference sequence). CDR3 length equals 15 residues. Trimming removed 6 bases from V and 15 bases from J; junction bases left unmatched: 18. The CDR3 sequence: CASRGLAGPVGAAFF. The CDR3 nucleotides are TGTGCCAGCAGAGGCCTAGCGGGACCAGTAGGAGCAGCGTTCTTC.

The V and J genes are TRBV5-1 and TRBJ1-1; D is undetermined. CDR1 and CDR2 (germline): SGHRS, YFSETQ. V was cut by 4 bases and J by 4 bases, with 14 bases left in between. CDR3 length: 14 residues. The CDR3 spells CASSRVRGITEAFF. The CDR3 DNA reads as TGCGCCAGCAGCAGAGTACGGGGAATCACTGAAGCTTTCTTT. Full variable domain (missing parts from reference TRBV5-1 and TRBJ1-1): KAGVTQTPRYLIKTRGQQVTLSCSPISGHRSVSWYQQTPGQGLQFLFEYFSETQRNKGNFPGRFSGRQFSNSRSEMNVSTLELGDSALYLCASSRVRGITEAFFGQGTRLTVV.

The V and J genes are TRBV9 and TRBJ1-3, with TRBD1 as a possible D gene (5 bases). Germline V gives CDR1 SGDLS, CDR2 YYNGEE. Trimming stripped 0 bases from V and 5 bases from J, with 15 bases between. This CDR3 has 16 residues. CDR3 in DNA: TGTGCCAGCAGCGTAGGGGAGACAGTTCTTCGAAACACCATATATTTT. Translating it yields CASSVGETVLRNTIYF.